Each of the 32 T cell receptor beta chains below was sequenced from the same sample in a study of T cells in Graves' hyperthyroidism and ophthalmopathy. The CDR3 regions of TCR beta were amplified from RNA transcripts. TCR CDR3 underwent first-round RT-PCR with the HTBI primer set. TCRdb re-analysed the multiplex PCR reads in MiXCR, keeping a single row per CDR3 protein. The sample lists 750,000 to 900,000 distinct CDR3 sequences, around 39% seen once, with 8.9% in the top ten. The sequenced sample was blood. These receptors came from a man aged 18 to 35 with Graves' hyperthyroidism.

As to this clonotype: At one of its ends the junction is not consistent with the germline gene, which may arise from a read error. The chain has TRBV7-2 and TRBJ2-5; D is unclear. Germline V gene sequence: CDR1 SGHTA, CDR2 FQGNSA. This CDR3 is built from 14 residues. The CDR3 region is CANSLETAQETQYF. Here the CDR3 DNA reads TGTGCCAACAGCTTAGAGACGGCTCAAGAGACCCAGTACTTC.

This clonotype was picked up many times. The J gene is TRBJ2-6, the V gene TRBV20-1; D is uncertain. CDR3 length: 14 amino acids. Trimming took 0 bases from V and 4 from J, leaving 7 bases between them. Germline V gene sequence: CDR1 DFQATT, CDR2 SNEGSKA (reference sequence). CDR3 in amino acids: CSARDLQGANVLTF. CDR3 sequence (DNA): TGCAGTGCTAGAGATCTGCAGGGGGCCAACGTCCTGACTTTC.

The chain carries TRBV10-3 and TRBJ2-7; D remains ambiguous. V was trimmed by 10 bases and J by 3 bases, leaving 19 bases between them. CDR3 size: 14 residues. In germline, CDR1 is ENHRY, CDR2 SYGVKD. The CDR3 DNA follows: TGTGCCAGCAATACCACGGGCCTGATCTACGAGCAGTACTTC. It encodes CASNTTGLIYEQYF.

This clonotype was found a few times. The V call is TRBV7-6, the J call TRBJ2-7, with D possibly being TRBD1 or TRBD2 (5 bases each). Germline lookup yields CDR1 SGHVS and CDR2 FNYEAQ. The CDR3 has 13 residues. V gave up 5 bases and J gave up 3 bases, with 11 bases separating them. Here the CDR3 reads CASSAEGFYEQYF. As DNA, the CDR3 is TGTGCCAGCAGCGCCGAGGGGTTCTACGAGCAGTACTTC.

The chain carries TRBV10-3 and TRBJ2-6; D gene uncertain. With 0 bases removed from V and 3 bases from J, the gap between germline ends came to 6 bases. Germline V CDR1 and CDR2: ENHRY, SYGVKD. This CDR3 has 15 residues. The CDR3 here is CAISESGVGANVLTF. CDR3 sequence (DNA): TGTGCCATCAGTGAGTCGGGTGTTGGGGCCAACGTCCTGACTTTC.

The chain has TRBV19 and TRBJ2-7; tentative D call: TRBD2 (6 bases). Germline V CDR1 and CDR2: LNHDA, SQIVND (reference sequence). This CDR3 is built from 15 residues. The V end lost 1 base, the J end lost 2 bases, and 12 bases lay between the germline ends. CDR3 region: CASSIGGTVTYEQYF. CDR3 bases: TGTGCCAGTAGTATAGGCGGGACCGTGACCTACGAGCAGTACTTC.

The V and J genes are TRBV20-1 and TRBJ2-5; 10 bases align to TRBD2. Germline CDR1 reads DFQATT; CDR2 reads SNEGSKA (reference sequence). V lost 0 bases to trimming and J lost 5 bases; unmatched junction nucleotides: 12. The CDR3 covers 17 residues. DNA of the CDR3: TGCAGTGCTAGAGATAGCGGGGGGCCCTTACAAGGGGAGACCCAGTACTTC. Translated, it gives CSARDSGGPLQGETQYF.

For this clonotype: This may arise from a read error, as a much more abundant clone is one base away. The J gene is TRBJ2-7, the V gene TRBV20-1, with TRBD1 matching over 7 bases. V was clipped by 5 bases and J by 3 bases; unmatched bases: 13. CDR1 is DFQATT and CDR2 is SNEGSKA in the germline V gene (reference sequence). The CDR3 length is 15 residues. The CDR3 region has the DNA TGCAGTGCTCGGCTCCCCGGGACAGAATTCTACGAGCAGTACTTC. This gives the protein CSARLPGTEFYEQYF.

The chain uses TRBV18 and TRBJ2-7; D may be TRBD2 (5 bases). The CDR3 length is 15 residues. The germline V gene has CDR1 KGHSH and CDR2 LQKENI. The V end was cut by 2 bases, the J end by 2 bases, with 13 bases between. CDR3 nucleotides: TGTGCCAGCTCACCATACGGACTGGCGGCCTACGAGCAGTACTTC. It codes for CASSPYGLAAYEQYF.

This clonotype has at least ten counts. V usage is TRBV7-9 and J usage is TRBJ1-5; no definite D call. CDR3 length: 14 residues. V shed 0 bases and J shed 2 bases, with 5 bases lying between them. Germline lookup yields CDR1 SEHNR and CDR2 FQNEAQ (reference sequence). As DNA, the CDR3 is TGTGCCAGCAGCTTAGCGGGTGGCAATCAGCCCCAGCATTTT. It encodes CASSLAGGNQPQHF.

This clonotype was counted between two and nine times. The CDR3 DNA reads TGTGCCAGCAGCCCCAGTGGAGCCCGGATGGGCACTGAAGCTTTCTTT. Its translation: CASSPSGARMGTEAFF. The gene calls are TRBV7-3 and TRBJ1-1; D is unresolved. Germline V gene lookup returns CDR1 SGHTA and CDR2 FQGTGA. V lost 5 bases and J lost 4, with 20 bases in between. The length of the CDR3 is 16 residues.

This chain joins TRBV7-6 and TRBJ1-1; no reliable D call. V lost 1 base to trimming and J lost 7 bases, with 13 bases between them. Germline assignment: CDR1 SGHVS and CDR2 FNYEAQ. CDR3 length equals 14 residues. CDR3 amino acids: CASSLGTQGGEAFF. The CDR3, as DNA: TGTGCCAGCAGCTTAGGGACCCAAGGAGGTGAAGCTTTCTTT. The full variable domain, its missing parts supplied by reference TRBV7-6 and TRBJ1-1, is GAGVSQSPRYKVTKRGQDVALRCDPISGHVSLYWYRQALGQGPEFLTYFNYEAQQDKSGLPNDRFSAERPEGSISTLTIQRTEQRDSAMYRCASSLGTQGGEAFFGQGTRLTVV.

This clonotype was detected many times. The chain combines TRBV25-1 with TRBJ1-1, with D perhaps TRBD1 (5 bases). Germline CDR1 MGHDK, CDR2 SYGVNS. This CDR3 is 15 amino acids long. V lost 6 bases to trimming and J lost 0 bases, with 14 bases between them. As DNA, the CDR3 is TGTGCCAGCAGAGTCCAGGGTCCCTTGAACACTGAAGCTTTCTTT. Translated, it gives CASRVQGPLNTEAFF.

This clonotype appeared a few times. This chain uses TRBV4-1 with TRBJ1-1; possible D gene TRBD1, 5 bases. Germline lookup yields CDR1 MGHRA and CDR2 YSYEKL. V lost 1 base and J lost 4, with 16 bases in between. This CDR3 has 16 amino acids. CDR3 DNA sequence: TGCGCCAGCAGCCAAGGTGGTGGGGGAGGAGGCACTGAAGCTTTCTTT. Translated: CASSQGGGGGGTEAFF.

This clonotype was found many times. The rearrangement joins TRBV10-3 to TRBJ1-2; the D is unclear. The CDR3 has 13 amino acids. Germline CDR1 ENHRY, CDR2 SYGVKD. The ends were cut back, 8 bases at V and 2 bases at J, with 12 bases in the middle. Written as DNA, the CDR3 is TGTGCCATCGGTCTTCCGGGGAACTATGGCTACACCTTC. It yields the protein CAIGLPGNYGYTF.

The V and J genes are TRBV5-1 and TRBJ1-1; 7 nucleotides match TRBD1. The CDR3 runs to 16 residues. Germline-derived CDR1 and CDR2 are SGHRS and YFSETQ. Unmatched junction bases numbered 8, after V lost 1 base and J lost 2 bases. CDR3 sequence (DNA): TGCGCCAGCAGCTTGAGCGTTCGACAGGGAAACACTGAAGCTTTCTTT. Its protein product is CASSLSVRQGNTEAFF.

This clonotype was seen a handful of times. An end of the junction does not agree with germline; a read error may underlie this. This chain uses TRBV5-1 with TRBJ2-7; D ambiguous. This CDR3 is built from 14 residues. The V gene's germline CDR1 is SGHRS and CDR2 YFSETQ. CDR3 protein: CASSYGLSSYEQYF. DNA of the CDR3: TGTGCCAGCAGTTATGGATTGTCGTCCTACGAGCAGTACTTC. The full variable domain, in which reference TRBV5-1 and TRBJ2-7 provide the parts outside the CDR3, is KAGVTQTPRYLIKTRGQQVTLSCSPISGHRSVSWYQQTPGQGLQFLFEYFSETQRNKGNFPGRFSGRQFSNSRSEMNVSTLELGDSALYLCASSYGLSSYEQYFGPGTRLTVT.

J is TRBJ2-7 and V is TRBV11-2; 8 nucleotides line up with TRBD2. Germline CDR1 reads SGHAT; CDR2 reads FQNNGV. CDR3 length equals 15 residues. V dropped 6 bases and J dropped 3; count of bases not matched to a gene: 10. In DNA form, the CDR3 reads TGTGCCAGCAGACCTAGACTAGCGAAACTCTACGAGCAGTACTTC. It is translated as CASRPRLAKLYEQYF.

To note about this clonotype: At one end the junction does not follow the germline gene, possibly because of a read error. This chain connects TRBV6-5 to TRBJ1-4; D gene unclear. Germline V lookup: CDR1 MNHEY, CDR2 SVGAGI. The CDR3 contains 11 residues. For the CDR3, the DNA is TGTGCCATCAGTTACGGCGGAAAACTGTTTTTT. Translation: CAISYGGKLFF.

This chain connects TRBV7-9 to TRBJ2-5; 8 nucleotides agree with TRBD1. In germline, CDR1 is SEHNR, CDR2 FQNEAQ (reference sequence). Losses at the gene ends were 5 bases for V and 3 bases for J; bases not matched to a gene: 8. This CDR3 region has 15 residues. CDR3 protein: CASSPYRQGKETQYF. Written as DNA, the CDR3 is TGTGCCAGCAGCCCCTACCGACAGGGGAAAGAGACCCAGTACTTC.

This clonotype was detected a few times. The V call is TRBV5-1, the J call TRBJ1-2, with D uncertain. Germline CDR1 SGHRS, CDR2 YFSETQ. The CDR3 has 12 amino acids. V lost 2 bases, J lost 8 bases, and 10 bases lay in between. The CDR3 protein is CASSLGPTGYTF. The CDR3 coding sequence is TGCGCCAGCAGCTTAGGCCCGACAGGCTACACCTTC.

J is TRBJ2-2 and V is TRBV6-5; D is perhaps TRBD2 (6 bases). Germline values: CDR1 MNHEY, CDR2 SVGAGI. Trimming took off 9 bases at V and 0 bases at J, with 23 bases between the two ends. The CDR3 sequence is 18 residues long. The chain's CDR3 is CASSMYPGTGANTGELFF. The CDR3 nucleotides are TGTGCCAGTAGTATGTATCCGGGGACGGGGGCGAACACCGGGGAGCTGTTTTTT.

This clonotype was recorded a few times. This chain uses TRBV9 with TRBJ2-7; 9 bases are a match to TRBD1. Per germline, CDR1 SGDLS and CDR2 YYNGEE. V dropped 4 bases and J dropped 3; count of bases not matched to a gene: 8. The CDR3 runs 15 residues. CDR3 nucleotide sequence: TGTGCCAGCAGCTACGCGGGACAGGGACTCTACGAGCAGTACTTC. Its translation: CASSYAGQGLYEQYF. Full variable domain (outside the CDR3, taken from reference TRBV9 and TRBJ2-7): DSGVTQTPKHLITATGQRVTLRCSPRSGDLSVYWYQQSLDQGLQFLIQYYNGEERAKGNILERFSAQQFPDLHSELNLSSLELGDSALYFCASSYAGQGLYEQYFGPGTRLTVT.

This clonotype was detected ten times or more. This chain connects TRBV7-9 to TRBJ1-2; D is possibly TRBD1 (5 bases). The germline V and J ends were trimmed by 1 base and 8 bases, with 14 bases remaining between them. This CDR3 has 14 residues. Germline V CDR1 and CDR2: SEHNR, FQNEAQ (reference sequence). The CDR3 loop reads CASSLGDGLRGYTF. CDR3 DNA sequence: TGTGCCAGCAGCTTAGGGGACGGGCTTAGGGGCTACACCTTC.

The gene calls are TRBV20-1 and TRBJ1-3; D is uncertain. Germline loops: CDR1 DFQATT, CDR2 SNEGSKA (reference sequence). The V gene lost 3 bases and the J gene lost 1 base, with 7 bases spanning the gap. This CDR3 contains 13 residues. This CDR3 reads CSARWRSGNTIYF. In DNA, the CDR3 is TGCAGTGCTAGGTGGAGGTCTGGAAACACCATATATTTT.

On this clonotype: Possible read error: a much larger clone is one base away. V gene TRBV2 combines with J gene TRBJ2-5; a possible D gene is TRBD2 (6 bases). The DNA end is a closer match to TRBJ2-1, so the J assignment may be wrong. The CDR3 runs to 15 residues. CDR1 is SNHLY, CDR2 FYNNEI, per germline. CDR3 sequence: CASSVRDSPLETQFF. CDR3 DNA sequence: TGTGCCAGCAGTGTCCGGGACTCACCTTTGGAGACCCAGTTCTTC.

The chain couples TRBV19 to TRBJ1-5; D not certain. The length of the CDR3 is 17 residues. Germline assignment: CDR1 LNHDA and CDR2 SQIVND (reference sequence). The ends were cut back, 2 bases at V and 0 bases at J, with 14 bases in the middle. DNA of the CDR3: TGTGCCAGTAGTATACAAGAAGGCAGTTATAGCAATCAGCCCCAGCATTTT. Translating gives CASSIQEGSYSNQPQHF.

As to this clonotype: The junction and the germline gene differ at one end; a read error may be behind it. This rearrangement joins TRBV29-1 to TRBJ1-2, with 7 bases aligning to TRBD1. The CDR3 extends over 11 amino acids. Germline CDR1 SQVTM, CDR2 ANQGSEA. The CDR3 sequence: CGVDRDYGYTF. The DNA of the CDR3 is TGCGGCGTTGACAGGGACTATGGCTACACCTTC.

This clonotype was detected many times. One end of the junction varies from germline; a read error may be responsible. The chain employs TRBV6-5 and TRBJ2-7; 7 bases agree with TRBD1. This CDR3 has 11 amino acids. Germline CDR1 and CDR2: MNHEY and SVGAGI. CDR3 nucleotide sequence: TGCGCCAGCAGGGACAGTTACGAGCAGTACTTC. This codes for CASRDSYEQYF.

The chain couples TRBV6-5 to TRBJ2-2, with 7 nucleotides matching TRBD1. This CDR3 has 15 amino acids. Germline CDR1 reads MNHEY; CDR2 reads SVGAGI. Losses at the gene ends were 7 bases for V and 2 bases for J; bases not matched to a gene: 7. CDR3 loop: CASTLDRTNTGELFF. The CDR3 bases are TGTGCCAGCACCCTGGACAGGACAAACACCGGGGAGCTGTTTTTT.

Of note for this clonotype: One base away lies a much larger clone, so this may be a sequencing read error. The CDR3 DNA is TGTGCCAGCAGCGGGACGTCTACTAACACTGAAGCTTTCTTT. Protein sequence: CASSGTSTNTEAFF. The J gene is TRBJ1-1, the V gene TRBV12-3 or TRBV12-4, with TRBD1 as a possible D gene (5 bases). The CDR3 runs to 14 residues. Trimming cost V 6 bases and J 2 bases, with 13 bases left between them.

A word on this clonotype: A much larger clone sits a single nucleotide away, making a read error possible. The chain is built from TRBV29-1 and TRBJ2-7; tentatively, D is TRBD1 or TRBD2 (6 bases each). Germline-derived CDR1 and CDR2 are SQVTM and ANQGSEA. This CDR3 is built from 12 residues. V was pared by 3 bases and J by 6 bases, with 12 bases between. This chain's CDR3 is CSVDRGGGEQYF. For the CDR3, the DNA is TGCAGCGTTGATAGAGGGGGAGGCGAGCAGTACTTC.